This is a list of T cell receptor beta chains from one sample in a study of patients and donors after allogeneic stem cell transplantation. TCRdb reprocessed the RT-PCR reads with MiXCR, giving one entry per CDR3 protein. The sample yields some 150,000 distinct CDR3 sequences, approximately 40% seen once. Sequencing was done on a sample of blood, either unsorted or a sorted T cell fraction (not recorded which). The receptors originated from a human donor who was either an allogeneic HSCT recipient or a stem cell or donor lymphocyte infusion donor (not recorded which). It is not recorded whose cells these are; they may come from a transplant donor. The CDR3 runs from the conserved cysteine through the conserved F or W.

CDR3 | length | V
CASSFVPNEKLFF | 13 | TRBV12-3/TRBV12-4
CSARARGLNYGYTF | 14 | TRBV20-1
CASSSTARKETQYF | 14 | TRBV7-2
CASSFAGSPYGYTF | 14 | TRBV12-3/TRBV12-4
CAISVTGTSDNEQFF | 15 | TRBV10-3
CASSPIGQGNFEPQHF | 16 | TRBV18
CSARRKDRRQEAFF | 14 | TRBV20-1
CASNSDGDTEAFF | 13 | TRBV28
CASSWGGLGTEAFF | 14 | TRBV12-3/TRBV12-4
CASSYSGGLGIGSGNTIYF | 19 | TRBV6-5
CASSYRTGNEKLFF | 14 | TRBV6-6
CASSQDIRTGRDTGELFF | 18 | TRBV3-1
CASSEAGQGLNTEAFF | 16 | TRBV2
CASSETGKNTEAFF | 14 | TRBV12-3/TRBV12-4
CATSDSRTPLKFYGYTF | 17 | TRBV24-1
CASSSGTQGNQPQHF | 15 | TRBV6-2/TRBV6-3
CASRTGLGSPLHF | 13 | TRBV12-3/TRBV12-4
CSAPRDRGPDNEQFF | 15 | TRBV20-1
CASSPWTGGNEKLFF | 15 | TRBV6-5
CASSSAGHTNTEAFF | 15 | TRBV6-5
CASSQDAGGNYGYTF | 15 | TRBV4-3
CASSQGSGNYGYTF | 14 | TRBV4-2
CASSQSTGYNSPLHF | 15 | TRBV4-3
CASNPRRDTEAFF | 13 | TRBV12-3/TRBV12-4
CASTNGAEAFF | 11 | TRBV12-3/TRBV12-4
CASRVQGSGNTIYF | 14 | TRBV12-3/TRBV12-4
CASSLARQNTEAFF | 14 | TRBV27
CASSEASGEGAFF | 13 | TRBV2
CASSPGTPRGTEAFF | 15 | TRBV6-5
CAPGRGPIITEAFF | 14 | TRBV24-1
CASRTQQGAGSPLHF | 15 | TRBV6-5
CASRSRAGINTGQPQHF | 17 | TRBV6-5
CSFLAGEGDTQYF | 13 | TRBV20-1
CASSLETGPNEKLFF | 15 | TRBV5-1
CASSPPGQKNSPLHF | 15 | TRBV28
CASSKGLPEGTQYF | 14 | TRBV9
CARDSQETQYF | 11 | TRBV27
CSADDRRSEKLFF | 13 | TRBV20-1
CSVEGGTGGSGTEAFF | 16 | TRBV29-1
CASSLADRGRDEAFF | 15 | TRBV5-1
CSVLGGRTEAFF | 12 | TRBV20-1
CSARAEASSYEQYF | 14 | TRBV20-1
CSARDPAGGSEQYF | 14 | TRBV20-1
CASSYSIRPGARTEAFF | 17 | TRBV6-5
CASSPGGPTFYNEQFF | 16 | TRBV4-2
CATTPALVPNEQFF | 14 | TRBV10-3
CASSQDRGSGNTIYF | 15 | TRBV4-2
CASSYNHGRGLGTEAFF | 17 | TRBV7-9
CASTFLLAGQVNNSPLHF | 18 | TRBV12-3/TRBV12-4
CASSVAVASGGGDTQYF | 17 | TRBV9
CASSQRGTHIYEQYF | 15 | TRBV3-1
CASSADPTTGSNTEAFF | 17 | TRBV6-2/TRBV6-3